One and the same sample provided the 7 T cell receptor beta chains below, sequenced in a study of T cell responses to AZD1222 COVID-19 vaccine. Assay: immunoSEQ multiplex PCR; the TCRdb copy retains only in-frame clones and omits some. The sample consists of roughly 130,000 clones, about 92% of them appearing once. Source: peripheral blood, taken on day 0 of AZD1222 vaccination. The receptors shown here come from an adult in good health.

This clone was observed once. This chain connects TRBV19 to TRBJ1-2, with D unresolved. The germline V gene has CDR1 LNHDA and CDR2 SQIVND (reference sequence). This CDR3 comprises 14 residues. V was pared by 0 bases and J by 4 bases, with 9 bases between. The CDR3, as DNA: TGTGCCAGTAGTATAGATTGGCAGCCCTATGGCTACACCTTC. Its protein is CASSIDWQPYGYTF. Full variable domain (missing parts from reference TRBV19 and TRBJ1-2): DGGITQSPKYLFRKEGQNVTLSCEQNLNHDAMYWYRQDPGQGLRLIYYSQIVNDFQKGDIAEGYSVSREKKESFPLTVTSAQKNPTAFYLCASSIDWQPYGYTFGSGTRLTVV.

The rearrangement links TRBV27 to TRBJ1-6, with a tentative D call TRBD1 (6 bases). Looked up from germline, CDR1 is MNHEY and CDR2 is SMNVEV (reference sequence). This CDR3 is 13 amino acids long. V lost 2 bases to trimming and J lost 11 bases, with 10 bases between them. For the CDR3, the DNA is TGTGCCAGCAGTTTAAATCAGGGGACACCCCTCCACTTT. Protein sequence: CASSLNQGTPLHF.

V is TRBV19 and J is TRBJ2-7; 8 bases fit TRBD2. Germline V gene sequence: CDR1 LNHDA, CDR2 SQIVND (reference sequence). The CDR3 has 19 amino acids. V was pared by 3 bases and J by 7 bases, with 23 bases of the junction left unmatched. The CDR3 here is CASSIPLKGSAAGVREQYF. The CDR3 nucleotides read TGTGCCAGTAGTATTCCCCTCAAAGGGTCGGCAGCGGGAGTAAGGGAGCAGTACTTC.

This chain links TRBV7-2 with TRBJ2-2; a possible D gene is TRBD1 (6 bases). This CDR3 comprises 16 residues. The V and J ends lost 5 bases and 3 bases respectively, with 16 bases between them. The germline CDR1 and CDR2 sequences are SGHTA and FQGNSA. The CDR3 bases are TGTGCCAGCAGCGTAACCGCGTGGGGGCACACCGGGGAGCTGTTTTTT. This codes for CASSVTAWGHTGELFF.

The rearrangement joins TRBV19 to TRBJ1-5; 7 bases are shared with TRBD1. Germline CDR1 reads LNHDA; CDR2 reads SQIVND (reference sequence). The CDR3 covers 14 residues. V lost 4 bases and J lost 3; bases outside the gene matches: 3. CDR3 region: CASSTTGDNQPQHF. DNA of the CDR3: TGTGCCAGTAGTACAACAGGGGACAATCAGCCCCAGCATTTT.

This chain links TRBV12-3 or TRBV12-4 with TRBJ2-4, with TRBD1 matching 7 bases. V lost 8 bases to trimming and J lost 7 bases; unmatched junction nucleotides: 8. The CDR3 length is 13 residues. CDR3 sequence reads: CASRRQGPNIQYF. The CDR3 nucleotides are TGTGCCAGCCGGAGACAGGGCCCCAACATTCAGTACTTC.

CDR3 nucleotide sequence: TGTGCCAGCAGCCAAGACGCAGCAGGGGTTGTTCAGTACTTC. The encoded protein is CASSQDAAGVVQYF. The chain joins TRBV14 to TRBJ2-4, with TRBD1 as a possible D gene (6 bases). Germline V lookup: CDR1 SGHDN, CDR2 FVKESK. V was cut by 0 bases and J by 11 bases, with 14 bases left in between. The CDR3 runs 14 residues.